This T cell receptor beta chain was captured by sequencing in a study of T cell clonality in common variable immunodeficiency. The study's findings and limits: Shared TCRbeta clones were fewer between CVID subjects than controls. Fewer deletions and N-nucleotide insertions were reportedly seen in common variable immunodeficiency TCR beta sequences.

In regard to this clone: Antigen unknown. The read gets to within 3 residues of the CDR3 end, and the germline J gene fills in the rest.

No CVID subject was ill or on immunomodulatory drugs when sampled. Equal genomic DNA amounts from CVID and control samples were sequenced. Generated by immunoSEQ multiplex PCR, the TCRdb table keeps only in-frame clones and is missing some. In total the sample includes about 15,000 clones, none of them seen once. Germline V gene sequence: CDR1 LNHDA, CDR2 SQIVND (reference sequence). V shed 5 bases, J shed 5 bases, and the junction held 9 bases outside the gene matches. The CDR3 sequence is 16 residues long. The sample taken for sequencing was peripheral blood mononuclear cells. This chain links TRBV19 with TRBJ2-5, with 12 bases lining up with TRBD2. The clonotype was recovered from a human donor with common variable immunodeficiency. Partial CDR3 DNA: TGTGCCAGTAGTCCCCGGACTAGCGGGATGGGGGAGACC. It specifies CASSPRTSGMGET. The full-length CDR3 reads as CASSPRTSGMGETQYF. The full variable domain, its missing parts supplied by reference TRBV19 and TRBJ2-5, is DGGITQSPKYLFRKEGQNVTLSCEQNLNHDAMYWYRQDPGQGLRLIYYSQIVNDFQKGDIAEGYSVSREKKESFPLTVTSAQKNPTAFYLCASSPRTSGMGETQYFGPGTRLLVL.